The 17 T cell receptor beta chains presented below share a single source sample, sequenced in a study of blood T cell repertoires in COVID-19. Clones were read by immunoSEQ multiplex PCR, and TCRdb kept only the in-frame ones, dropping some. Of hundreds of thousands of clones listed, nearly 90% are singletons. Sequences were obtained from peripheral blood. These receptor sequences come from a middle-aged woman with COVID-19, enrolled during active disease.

The CDR3 reads CASSFGTPALGGYTF. The CDR3 nucleotides are TGTGCCAGCAGTTTTGGAACTCCCGCTTTGGGCGGCTACACCTTC. The rearrangement joins TRBV27 to TRBJ1-2; D gene unclear. This CDR3 spans 15 amino acids. Trimming pared 3 bases from V and 8 bases from J, leaving 19 bases between. From germline, CDR1 is MNHEY and CDR2 SMNVEV (reference sequence).

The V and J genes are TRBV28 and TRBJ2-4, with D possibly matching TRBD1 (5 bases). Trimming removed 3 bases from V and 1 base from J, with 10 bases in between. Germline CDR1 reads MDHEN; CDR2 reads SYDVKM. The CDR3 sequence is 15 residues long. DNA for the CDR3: TGTGCCAGCAGTTTGCCAGGGTGGGCCAAAAACATTCAGTACTTC. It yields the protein CASSLPGWAKNIQYF.

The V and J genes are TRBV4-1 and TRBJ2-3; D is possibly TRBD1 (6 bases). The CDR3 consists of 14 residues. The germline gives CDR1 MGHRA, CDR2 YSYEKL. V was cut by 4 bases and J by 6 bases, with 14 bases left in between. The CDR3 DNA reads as TGCGCCAGCAGCCGACTCAGGGGTGAGGATACGCAGTATTTT. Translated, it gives CASSRLRGEDTQYF.

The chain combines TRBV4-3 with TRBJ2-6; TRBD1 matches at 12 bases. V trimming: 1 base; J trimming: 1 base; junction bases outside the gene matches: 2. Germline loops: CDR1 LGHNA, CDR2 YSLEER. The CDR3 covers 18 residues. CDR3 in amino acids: CASSQAGQGASGANVLTF. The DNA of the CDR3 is TGCGCCAGCAGCCAAGCGGGACAGGGGGCGTCTGGGGCCAACGTCCTGACTTTC.

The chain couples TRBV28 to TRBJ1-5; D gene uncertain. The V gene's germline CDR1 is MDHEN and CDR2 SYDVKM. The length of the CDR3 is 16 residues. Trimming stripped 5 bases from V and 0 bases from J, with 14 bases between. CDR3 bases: TGTGCCAGCAGTGGGCAGGTTCTCGCTAGCAATCAGCCCCAGCATTTT. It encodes CASSGQVLASNQPQHF.

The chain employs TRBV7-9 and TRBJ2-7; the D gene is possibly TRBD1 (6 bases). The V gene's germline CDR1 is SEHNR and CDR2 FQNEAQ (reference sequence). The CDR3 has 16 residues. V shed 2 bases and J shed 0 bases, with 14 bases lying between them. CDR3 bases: TGTGCCAGCAGCTTACTAGGGGGTGAAAGCTCCTACGAGCAGTACTTC. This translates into CASSLLGGESSYEQYF.

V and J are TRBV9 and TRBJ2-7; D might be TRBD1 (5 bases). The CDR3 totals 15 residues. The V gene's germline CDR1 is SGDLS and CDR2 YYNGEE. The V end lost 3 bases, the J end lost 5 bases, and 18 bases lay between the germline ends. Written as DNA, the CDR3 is TGTGCCAGCAGCGAAACAGCAGGGAAATGGAACGAGCAGTACTTC. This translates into CASSETAGKWNEQYF.

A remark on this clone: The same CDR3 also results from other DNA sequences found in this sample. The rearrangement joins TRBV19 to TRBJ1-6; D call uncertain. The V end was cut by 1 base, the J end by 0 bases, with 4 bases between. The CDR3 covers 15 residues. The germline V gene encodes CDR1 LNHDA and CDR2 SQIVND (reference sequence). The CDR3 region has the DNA TGTGCCAGTAGTATAGGGAGCTCCTATAATTCACCCCTCCACTTT. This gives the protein CASSIGSSYNSPLHF.

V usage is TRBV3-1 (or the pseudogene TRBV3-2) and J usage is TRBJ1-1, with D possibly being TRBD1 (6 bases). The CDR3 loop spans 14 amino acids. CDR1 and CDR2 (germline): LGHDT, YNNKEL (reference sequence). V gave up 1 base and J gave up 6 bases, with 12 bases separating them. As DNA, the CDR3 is TGTGCCAGCAGCCAAGGAGGGGGGGCCTCTGAAGCTTTCTTT. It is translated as CASSQGGGASEAFF.

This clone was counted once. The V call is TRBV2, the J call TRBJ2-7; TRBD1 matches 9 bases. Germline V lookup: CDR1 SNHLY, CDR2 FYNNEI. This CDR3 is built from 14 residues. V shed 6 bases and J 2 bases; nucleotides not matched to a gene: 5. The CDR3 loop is CASSPGQGTYEQYF. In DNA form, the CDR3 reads TGTGCCAGCAGCCCGGGACAGGGAACCTACGAGCAGTACTTC.

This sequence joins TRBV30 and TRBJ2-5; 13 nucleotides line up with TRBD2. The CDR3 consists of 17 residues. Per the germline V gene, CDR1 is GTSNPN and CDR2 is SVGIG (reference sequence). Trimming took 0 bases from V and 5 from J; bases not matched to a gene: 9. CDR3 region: CAWSVWTSGSNRETQYF. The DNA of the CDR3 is TGTGCCTGGAGTGTATGGACTAGCGGGAGTAATAGGGAGACCCAGTACTTC.

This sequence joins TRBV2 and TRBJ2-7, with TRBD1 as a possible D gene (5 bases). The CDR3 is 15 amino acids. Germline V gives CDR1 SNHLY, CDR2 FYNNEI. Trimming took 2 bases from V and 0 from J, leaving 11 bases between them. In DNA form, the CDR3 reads TGTGCCAGCAGTGAACAGGGCTCCCGCTCCTACGAGCAGTACTTC. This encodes CASSEQGSRSYEQYF.

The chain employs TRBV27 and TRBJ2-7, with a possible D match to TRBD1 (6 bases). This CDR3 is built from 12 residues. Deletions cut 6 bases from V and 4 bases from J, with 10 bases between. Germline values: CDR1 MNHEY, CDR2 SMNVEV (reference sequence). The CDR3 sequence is CASRQGPYEQYF. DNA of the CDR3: TGTGCCAGCAGACAGGGACCTTACGAGCAGTACTTC.

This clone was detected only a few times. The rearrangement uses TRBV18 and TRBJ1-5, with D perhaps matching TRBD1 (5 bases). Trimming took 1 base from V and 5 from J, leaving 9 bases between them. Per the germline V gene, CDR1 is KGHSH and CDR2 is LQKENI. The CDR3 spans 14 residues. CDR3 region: CASSPQGGDQPQHF. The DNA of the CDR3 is TGTGCCAGCTCACCACAGGGAGGGGATCAGCCCCAGCATTTT.

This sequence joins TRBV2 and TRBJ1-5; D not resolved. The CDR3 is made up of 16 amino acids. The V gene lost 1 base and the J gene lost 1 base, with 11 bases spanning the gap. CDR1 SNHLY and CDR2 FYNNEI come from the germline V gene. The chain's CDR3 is CASSEVGGPSNQPQHF. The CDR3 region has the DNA TGTGCCAGCAGTGAAGTCGGAGGACCCAGCAATCAGCCCCAGCATTTT. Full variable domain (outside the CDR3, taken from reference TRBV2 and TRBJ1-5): EPEVTQTPSHQVTQMGQEVILRCVPISNHLYFYWYRQILGQKVEFLVSFYNNEISEKSEIFDDQFSVERPDGSNFTLKIRSTKLEDSAMYFCASSEVGGPSNQPQHFGDGTRLSIL.

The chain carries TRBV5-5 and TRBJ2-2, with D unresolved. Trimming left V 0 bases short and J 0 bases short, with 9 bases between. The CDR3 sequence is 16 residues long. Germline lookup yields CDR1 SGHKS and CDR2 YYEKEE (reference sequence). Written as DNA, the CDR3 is TGTGCCAGCAGCTTGGATTATTCAGCGAACACCGGGGAGCTGTTTTTT. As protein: CASSLDYSANTGELFF.

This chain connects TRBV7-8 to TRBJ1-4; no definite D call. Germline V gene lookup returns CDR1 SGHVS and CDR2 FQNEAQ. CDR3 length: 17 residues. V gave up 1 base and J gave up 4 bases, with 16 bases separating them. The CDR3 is CASSLVMSSLINEKLFF. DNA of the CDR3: TGTGCCAGCAGCTTAGTTATGTCCAGTTTAATTAATGAAAAACTGTTTTTT.